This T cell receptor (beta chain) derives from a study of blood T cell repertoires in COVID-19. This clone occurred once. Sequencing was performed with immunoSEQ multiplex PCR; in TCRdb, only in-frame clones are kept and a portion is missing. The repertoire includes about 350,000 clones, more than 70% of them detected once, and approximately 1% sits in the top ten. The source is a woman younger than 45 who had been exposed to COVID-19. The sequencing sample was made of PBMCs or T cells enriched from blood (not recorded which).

The CDR3 DNA reads as TGTGCCAGCTTCACCCGGGACAGGGTCCTTGAAGCTTTCTTT. It is translated as CASFTRDRVLEAFF. The chain links TRBV6-5 to TRBJ1-1; 9 bases are a match to TRBD1. The V gene end was trimmed by 8 bases and the J gene end by 7 bases; junction bases not matched to a gene: 11. Looked up from germline, CDR1 is MNHEY and CDR2 is SVGAGI. The CDR3 spans 14 residues.